This paragraph reports one T cell receptor (beta chain). This CDR3 is also generated by other DNA sequences in the sample. Trimming shortened V by 4 bases and J by 3 bases, and 7 bases separated the two germline ends. This CDR3 is 13 amino acids long. The germline CDR1 and CDR2 sequences are KGHSH and LQKENI. This specimen comes from a study of Ad26.COV2.S vaccination and SARS-CoV-2 variants. The repertoire was sequenced with immunoSEQ multiplex PCR; TCRdb's copy has only in-frame clones and lacks some. The repertoire includes roughly 420,000 clones, nearly 90% of them detected once, and about 2.5% sits in the top ten. Stated treatment: roughly 20 received Ad26.COV2.S at low or high dose, single or two shots; about 5 received placebo; per-sample allocation not given. Sampling occurred on day 63 after the first vaccine or placebo injection.

The chain carries TRBV18 and TRBJ1-5, with D hard to call. The sequences come from peripheral blood, collected in a trial of Ad26.COV2.S vaccine versus placebo. The sequence was obtained from a person between 18 and 59 years old who received the Ad26.COV2.S COVID-19 vaccine or a placebo. As DNA, the CDR3 is TGTGCCAGCTCACTCACAGACAATCAGCCCCAGCATTTT. Protein: CASSLTDNQPQHF.